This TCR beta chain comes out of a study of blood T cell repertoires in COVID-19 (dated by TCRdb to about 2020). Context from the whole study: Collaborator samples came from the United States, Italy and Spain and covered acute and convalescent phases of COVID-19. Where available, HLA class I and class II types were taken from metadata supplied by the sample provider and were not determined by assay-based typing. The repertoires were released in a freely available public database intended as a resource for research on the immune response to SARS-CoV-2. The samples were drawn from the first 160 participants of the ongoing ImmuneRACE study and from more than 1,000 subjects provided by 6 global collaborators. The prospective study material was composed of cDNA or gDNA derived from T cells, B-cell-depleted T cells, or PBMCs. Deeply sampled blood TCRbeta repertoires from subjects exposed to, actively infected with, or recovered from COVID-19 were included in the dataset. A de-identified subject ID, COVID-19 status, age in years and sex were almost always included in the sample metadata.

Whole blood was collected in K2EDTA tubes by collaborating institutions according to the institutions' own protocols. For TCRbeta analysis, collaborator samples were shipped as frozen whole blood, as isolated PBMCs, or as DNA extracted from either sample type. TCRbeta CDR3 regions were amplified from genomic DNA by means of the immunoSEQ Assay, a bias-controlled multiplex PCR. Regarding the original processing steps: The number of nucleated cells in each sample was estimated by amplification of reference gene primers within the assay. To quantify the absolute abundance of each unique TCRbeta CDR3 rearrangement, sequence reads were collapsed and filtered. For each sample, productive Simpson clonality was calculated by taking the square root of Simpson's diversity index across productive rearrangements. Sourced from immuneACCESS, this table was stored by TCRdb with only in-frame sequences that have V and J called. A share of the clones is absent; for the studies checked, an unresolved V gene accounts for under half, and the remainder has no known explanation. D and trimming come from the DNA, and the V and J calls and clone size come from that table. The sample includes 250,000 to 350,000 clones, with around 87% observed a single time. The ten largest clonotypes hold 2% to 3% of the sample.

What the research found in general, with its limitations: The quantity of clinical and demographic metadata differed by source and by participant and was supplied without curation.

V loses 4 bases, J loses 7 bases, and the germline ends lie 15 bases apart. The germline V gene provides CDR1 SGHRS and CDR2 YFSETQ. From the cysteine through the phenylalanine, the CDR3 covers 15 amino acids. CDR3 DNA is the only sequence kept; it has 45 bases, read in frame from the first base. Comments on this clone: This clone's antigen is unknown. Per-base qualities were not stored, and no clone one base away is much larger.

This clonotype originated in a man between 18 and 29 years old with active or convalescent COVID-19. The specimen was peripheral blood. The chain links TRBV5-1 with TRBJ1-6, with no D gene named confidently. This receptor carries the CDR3 CASSHGGPTNSPLHF. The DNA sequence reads TGCGCCAGCAGCCACGGCGGGCCAACCAATTCACCCCTCCACTTT.